Below are 25 T cell receptor beta chains sequenced from a single sample in a study of T cells after yellow fever vaccination. TCRdb reanalysed the 5' RACE reads using MiXCR and keeps one entry per CDR3 protein. The profile shows over 250,000 distinct CDR3 sequences, over 3.5% of them singletons. The starting material was PBMCs, obtained 5 days after the yellow fever booster vaccination. These receptors were taken from a man aged 18 to 30 who received the YFV17D yellow fever vaccine.

This clonotype has at least ten counts. The chain couples TRBV20-1 to TRBJ1-6; D gene ambiguous. From germline, CDR1 is DFQATT and CDR2 SNEGSKA (reference sequence). V shed 3 bases and J shed 7 bases, with 7 bases lying between them. The CDR3 spans 12 residues. The CDR3 is CSASRANSPLHF. The DNA of the CDR3 is TGCAGTGCTAGTAGGGCAAATTCACCCCTCCACTTT.

This clonotype was detected many times. The chain uses TRBV7-9 and TRBJ2-3; tentatively, D is TRBD2 (5 bases). Germline V lookup: CDR1 SEHNR, CDR2 FQNEAQ (reference sequence). CDR3 length equals 13 residues. Trimming pared 5 bases from V and 6 bases from J, leaving 12 bases between. The CDR3 coding sequence is TGTGCCAGCAGCCCACGACCGGGGGATACGCAGTATTTT. Translating gives CASSPRPGDTQYF. Filled out from reference TRBV7-9 and TRBJ2-3, the complete variable domain reads DTGVSQNPRHKITKRGQNVTFRCDPISEHNRLYWYRQTLGQGPEFLTYFQNEAQLEKSRLLSDRFSAERPKGSFSTLEIQRTEQGDSAMYLCASSPRPGDTQYFGPGTRLTVL.

The V call is TRBV18, the J call TRBJ2-5, with 8 bases identical to TRBD2. V shed 0 bases and J 5 bases; nucleotides not matched to a gene: 5. The CDR3 contains 15 residues. CDR1 and CDR2 (germline): KGHSH, LQKENI. CDR3 DNA sequence: TGTGCCAGCTCACCACCGCGGCGGGGGGCTGAGACCCAGTACTTC. It codes for CASSPPRRGAETQYF.

The rearrangement links TRBV5-1 to TRBJ1-2; D is possibly TRBD1 (6 bases). The V end lost 4 bases, the J end lost 9 bases, and 16 bases lay between the germline ends. The V gene's germline CDR1 is SGHRS and CDR2 YFSETQ. The CDR3 loop spans 13 amino acids. In DNA, the CDR3 is TGCGCCAGCAGCATGTCGGGGGGGCTTCGCTACACCTTC. Protein product: CASSMSGGLRYTF.

The V and J genes are TRBV4-3 and TRBJ2-3; tentatively, D is TRBD2 (5 bases). In germline, CDR1 is LGHNA, CDR2 YSLEER. V lost 1 base and J lost 8, with 16 bases in between. The CDR3 has 15 amino acids. The CDR3 is CASSQGFREGRTQYF. CDR3 nucleotides: TGCGCCAGCAGCCAAGGTTTCCGGGAAGGGCGTACGCAGTATTTT.

The genes are TRBV7-9 and TRBJ2-7, with TRBD2 identical over 10 bases. The CDR3 extends over 16 amino acids. Germline V gene lookup returns CDR1 SEHNR and CDR2 FQNEAQ (reference sequence). Trimming at V came to 5 bases and at J to 1 base, leaving 8 bases not matched to a gene. CDR3 sequence (DNA): TGTGCCAGCAGCGCTGGGACTAGCGAGGGGTCCTACGAGCAGTACTTC. This sequence encodes CASSAGTSEGSYEQYF.

About this clonotype itself: Relative to the germline gene, one junction end is altered; a read error may explain this. The chain employs TRBV5-1 and TRBJ2-1, with 7 bases matching TRBD2. The length of the CDR3 is 16 residues. Germline values: CDR1 SGHRS, CDR2 YFSETQ. The CDR3 DNA is TGCGCCAGCAGCATATCAGCGGGACCCTCCTACAATGAGCAGTTATTC. Its protein is CASSISAGPSYNEQLF.

This clonotype was seen a few times. CDR3 nucleotide sequence: TGTGCCATCAGTGACCAGTTGCTCGAGCAGTACTTC. It specifies CAISDQLLEQYF. This chain joins TRBV10-3 and TRBJ2-7; no clear D. This CDR3 has 12 amino acids. Germline V gives CDR1 ENHRY, CDR2 SYGVKD. V was clipped by 3 bases and J by 6 bases, with 9 bases between them.

The chain combines TRBV7-2 with TRBJ1-1; no reliable D call. CDR3 size: 16 residues. V lost 3 bases and J lost 1, with 15 bases in between. The germline CDR1 and CDR2 sequences are SGHTA and FQGNSA. The DNA of the CDR3 is TGTGCCAGCAGCTTCGGGTCTCCCCAGTGGAACACTGAAGCTTTCTTT. Its translation: CASSFGSPQWNTEAFF. The full variable domain, with the rest looked up from reference TRBV7-2 and TRBJ1-1, is GAGVSQSPSNKVTEKGKDVELRCDPISGHTALYWYRQSLGQGLEFLIYFQGNSAPDKSGLPSDRFSAERTGGSVSTLTIQRTQQEDSAVYLCASSFGSPQWNTEAFFGQGTRLTVV.

The V gene is TRBV9, the J gene TRBJ2-1, with D perhaps TRBD2 (7 bases). Between the trimmed V and J ends, which lost 1 base and 8 bases, there was a span of 16 bases. From germline, CDR1 is SGDLS and CDR2 YYNGEE. This CDR3 region has 15 residues. Written as DNA, the CDR3 is TGTGCCAGCAGCGTAACGGAGGGGGGGTTCTATGAGCAGTTCTTC. It translates to CASSVTEGGFYEQFF.

V is TRBV9 and J is TRBJ2-5; D gene ambiguous. This CDR3 comprises 14 residues. Germline assignment: CDR1 SGDLS and CDR2 YYNGEE. V lost 4 bases and J lost 4, with 14 bases in between. CDR3: CASSFDSAGETQYF. The CDR3 DNA reads TGTGCCAGCAGCTTCGACTCCGCTGGAGAGACCCAGTACTTC.

The genes are TRBV2 and TRBJ1-1; D is undetermined. CDR3 length: 12 amino acids. V lost 6 bases and J lost 6, with 11 bases in between. Germline lookup yields CDR1 SNHLY and CDR2 FYNNEI. The CDR3 reads CASRFLVAEAFF. CDR3 nucleotide sequence: TGTGCCAGCAGATTTTTGGTCGCTGAAGCTTTCTTT.

The chain is built from TRBV18 and TRBJ2-7; D is ambiguous. The CDR3 runs to 13 residues. Per the germline V gene, CDR1 is KGHSH and CDR2 is LQKENI. The germline V and J ends were trimmed by 5 bases and 1 base, with 9 bases remaining between them. CDR3: CASSGVGSYEQYF. CDR3 nucleotide sequence: TGTGCCAGCTCAGGAGTTGGTTCCTACGAGCAGTACTTC.

This clonotype was detected ten times or more. The V gene is TRBV24-1, the J gene TRBJ2-2; D is uncertain. Germline assignment: CDR1 KGHDR and CDR2 SFDVKD. Deletions cut 7 bases from V and 1 base from J, with 9 bases between. The CDR3 length is 14 residues. Here the CDR3 reads CATRSPENTGELFF. CDR3 bases: TGTGCCACCAGGAGCCCAGAGAACACCGGGGAGCTGTTTTTT.

This chain uses TRBV5-6 with TRBJ1-5; D remains unclear. Germline CDR1 SGHDT, CDR2 YYEEEE. The CDR3 sequence is 16 residues long. The V gene lost 2 bases and the J gene lost 1 base, with 13 bases spanning the gap. CDR3 sequence: CASSFGAGVSNQPQHF. The CDR3 DNA sequence: TGTGCCAGCAGCTTCGGCGCAGGCGTGAGCAATCAGCCCCAGCATTTT.

V is TRBV5-1 and J is TRBJ2-7, with TRBD1 matching 7 bases. This CDR3 contains 13 residues. Trimming took 5 bases from V and 3 from J; bases not matched to a gene: 5. From germline, CDR1 is SGHRS and CDR2 YFSETQ. CDR3 sequence: CASRSGQLYEQYF. The CDR3 DNA reads TGCGCCAGCAGGTCGGGACAGCTCTACGAGCAGTACTTC.

The V gene is TRBV7-2, the J gene TRBJ2-1; the D is unclear. Germline CDR1 is SGHTA and CDR2 is FQGNSA. CDR3 size: 15 residues. V was trimmed by 5 bases and J by 1 base, leaving 12 bases between them. CDR3 sequence: CASSADRQSYNEQFF. The CDR3 DNA is TGTGCCAGCAGCGCCGACCGGCAGTCCTACAATGAGCAGTTCTTC.

This clonotype has more than one count but fewer than ten. J is TRBJ1-5 and V is TRBV16, with 8 positions matching TRBD1. Losses at the gene ends were 4 bases for V and 7 bases for J; bases not matched to a gene: 6. This CDR3 has 14 residues. CDR1 is KGHSY, CDR2 FQNENV, per germline. The CDR3 DNA sequence: TGTGCCAGCAGCCGTGACAGGGGAAGGCAGCCCCAGCATTTT. Protein: CASSRDRGRQPQHF.

This clonotype was picked up a small number of times. This chain joins TRBV27 and TRBJ1-2; no definite D call. Trimming removed 2 bases from V and 5 bases from J, with 18 bases in between. The V gene's germline CDR1 is MNHEY and CDR2 SMNVEV (reference sequence). The CDR3 has 16 residues. CDR3 sequence reads: CASSLTFGTLAYGYTF. Written as DNA, the CDR3 is TGTGCCAGCAGTTTAACCTTCGGCACACTCGCTTATGGCTACACCTTC.

The sample holds a few counts of this clonotype. The chain has TRBV18 and TRBJ2-7, with no clear D. This CDR3 comprises 11 residues. With 3 bases removed from V and 6 bases from J, the gap between germline ends came to 6 bases. Germline V gene data show CDR1 as KGHSH and CDR2 as LQKENI. CDR3 nucleotide sequence: TGTGCCAGCTCACCGGGTGGCGAGCAGTACGTC. Translation gives CASSPGGEQYV.

This clonotype was observed at least ten times. The rearrangement uses TRBV12-3 or TRBV12-4 and TRBJ1-6, with D possibly being TRBD1 (5 bases). V dropped 6 bases and J dropped 9 bases, with 21 bases sitting between them. This CDR3 region has 16 residues. As DNA, the CDR3 is TGTGCCAGCAGAATTGAGTGGGTCGAAAGGGGTTCACCCCTCCACTTT. It yields the protein CASRIEWVERGSPLHF.

The chain links TRBV10-3 to TRBJ1-5; 9 positions match TRBD1. This CDR3 is 15 amino acids long. Germline CDR1 and CDR2: ENHRY and SYGVKD. With V trimmed by 1 base and J by 7 bases, 5 bases remained unmatched. The CDR3 is CAISEYRGLEQPQHF. The CDR3 DNA follows: TGTGCCATCAGTGAGTACAGGGGGCTGGAGCAGCCCCAGCATTTT.

CDR3 sequence: CASSLVEYSSYNEQFF. CDR3 bases: TGCGCCAGCAGCTTGGTCGAATACAGCTCCTACAATGAGCAGTTCTTC. The J gene is TRBJ2-1, the V gene TRBV5-1; D is unresolved. The CDR3 has 16 residues. V was clipped by 0 bases and J by 0 bases, with 10 bases between them. Germline CDR1 SGHRS, CDR2 YFSETQ.

This clonotype has a count of ten or more. V usage is TRBV5-1 and J usage is TRBJ1-5, with 8 bases lining up with TRBD1. This CDR3 region has 16 residues. The V segment lost 2 bases and the J segment 2 bases; nucleotides outside the gene matches: 6. The germline V gene encodes CDR1 SGHRS and CDR2 YFSETQ. DNA for the CDR3: TGCGCCAGCAGCTTAGGTCCGGGACAGGGCAATCAGCCCCAGCATTTT. The encoded protein is CASSLGPGQGNQPQHF. Filled out from reference TRBV5-1 and TRBJ1-5, the complete variable domain reads KAGVTQTPRYLIKTRGQQVTLSCSPISGHRSVSWYQQTPGQGLQFLFEYFSETQRNKGNFPGRFSGRQFSNSRSEMNVSTLELGDSALYLCASSLGPGQGNQPQHFGDGTRLSIL.

The CDR3 sequence: CASSVGRQGRTDTQYF. In DNA, the CDR3 is TGTGCCAGCAGCGTAGGGAGACAGGGGCGAACAGATACGCAGTATTTT. The V and J genes are TRBV9 and TRBJ2-3; TRBD1 matches at 8 bases. V was clipped by 0 bases and J by 3 bases; unmatched bases: 6. The CDR3 has 16 amino acids. Germline V lookup: CDR1 SGDLS, CDR2 YYNGEE.